This TCR beta chain was identified in a study of blood T cell repertoires in COVID-19. Study as a whole: Acute and convalescent COVID-19 specimens originated in the United States, Italy and Spain. Sample material is recorded as cDNA or gDNA derived from T cells, B-cell-depleted T cells, or PBMCs.

V gave up 2 bases and J gave up 1 base, with 9 bases separating them. Germline V gene lookup returns CDR1 SGHRS and CDR2 YFSETQ. CDR3 length: 14 residues. Study processing details: Reference gene primer amplification gave estimated nucleated cell counts. Assay: immunoSEQ multiplex PCR; the TCRdb copy retains only in-frame clones and omits some. The V and J calls and the clone size are those of that table, but D and trimming were determined from the DNA. The data contain fewer than 450,000 clones, 88% of them seen just once; the ten biggest clones take up approximately 2%. This clonotype was obtained from a woman aged 35 to 49 with acute COVID-19. The chain uses TRBV5-1 and TRBJ1-1, with TRBD1 as a possible D gene (6 bases). The sample consisted of PBMCs or T cells enriched from blood (not recorded which). CDR3 sequence (DNA): TGCGCCAGCAGCTTAGGACAGCCGAACACTGAAGCTTTCTTT. Residues: CASSLGQPNTEAFF. Drawing the rest from reference TRBV5-1 and TRBJ1-1, the complete variable domain is KAGVTQTPRYLIKTRGQQVTLSCSPISGHRSVSWYQQTPGQGLQFLFEYFSETQRNKGNFPGRFSGRQFSNSRSEMNVSTLELGDSALYLCASSLGQPNTEAFFGQGTRLTVV.